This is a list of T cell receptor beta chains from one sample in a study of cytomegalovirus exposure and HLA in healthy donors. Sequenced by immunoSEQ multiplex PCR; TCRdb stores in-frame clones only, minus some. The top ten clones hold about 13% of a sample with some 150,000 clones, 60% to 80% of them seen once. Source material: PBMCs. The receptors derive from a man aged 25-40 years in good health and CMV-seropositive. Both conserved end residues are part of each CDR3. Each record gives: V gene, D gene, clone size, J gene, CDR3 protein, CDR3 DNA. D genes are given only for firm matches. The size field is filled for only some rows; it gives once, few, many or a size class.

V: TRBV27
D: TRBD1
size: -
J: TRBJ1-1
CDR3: CASSQPTGMNTEAFF
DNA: TGTGCCAGCAGTCAACCGACAGGGATGAACACTGAAGCTTTCTTT

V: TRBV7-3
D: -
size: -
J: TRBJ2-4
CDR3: CASSLVAVAKNIQYF
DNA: TGTGCCAGCAGCTTAGTTGCAGTAGCCAAAAACATTCAGTACTTC

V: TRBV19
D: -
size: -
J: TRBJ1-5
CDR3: CASSIAGDQPQHF
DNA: TGTGCCAGTAGTATAGCGGGAGATCAGCCCCAGCATTTT

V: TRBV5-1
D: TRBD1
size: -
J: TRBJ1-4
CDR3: CASSLRQGGNEKLFF
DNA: TGCGCCAGCAGCCTGCGACAGGGCGGAAATGAAAAACTGTTTTTT

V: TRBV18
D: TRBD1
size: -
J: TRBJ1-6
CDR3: CASSPQDRGPLHF
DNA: TGTGCCAGCTCACCCCAAGACAGGGGACCCCTCCACTTT

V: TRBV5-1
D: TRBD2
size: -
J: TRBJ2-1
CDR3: CASSLVAGDYNEQFF
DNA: TGCGCCAGCAGCTTGGTAGCGGGGGATTACAATGAGCAGTTCTTC

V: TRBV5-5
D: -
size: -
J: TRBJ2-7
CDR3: CASSLVLGLEVYEQYF
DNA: TGTGCCAGCAGCTTGGTTCTTGGATTAGAGGTATACGAGCAGTACTTC

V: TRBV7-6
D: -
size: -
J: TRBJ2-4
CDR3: CASSPGAKNIQYF
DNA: TGTGCCAGCAGCCCAGGAGCCAAAAACATTCAGTACTTC

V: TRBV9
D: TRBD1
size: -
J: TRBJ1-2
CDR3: CASSIYPTGEDYGYTF
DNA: TGTGCCAGCAGCATATACCCGACAGGGGAGGACTATGGCTACACCTTC

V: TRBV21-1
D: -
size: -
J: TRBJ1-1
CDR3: CASSKALRGDLLQAFF
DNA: TGTGCCAGCAGCAAAGCGCTCCGGGGGGACCTACTTCAAGCTTTCTTT

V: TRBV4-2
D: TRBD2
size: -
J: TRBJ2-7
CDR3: CASSQAVPSGSLGEQYF
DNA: TGTGCCAGCAGCCAAGCTGTACCTAGCGGGAGTTTGGGCGAGCAGTACTTC

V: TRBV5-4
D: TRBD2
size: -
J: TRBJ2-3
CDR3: CASSPDSWESGGRDTQYF
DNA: TGTGCCAGCAGCCCCGACTCGTGGGAATCGGGAGGGAGGGATACGCAGTATTTT

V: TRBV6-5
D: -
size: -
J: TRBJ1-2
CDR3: CASSYGFSGRGVLLF
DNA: TGTGCCAGCAGTTACGGGTTTTCTGGGAGGGGTGTGCTCCTCTTC

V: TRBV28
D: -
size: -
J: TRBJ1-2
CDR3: CASSLIRGGYTF
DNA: TGTGCCAGCAGTTTAATCCGAGGGGGCTACACCTTC

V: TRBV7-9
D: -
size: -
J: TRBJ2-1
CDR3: CASSQRYGRGLPNEQFF
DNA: TGTGCCAGCAGCCAAAGGTACGGCAGGGGTCTTCCCAATGAGCAGTTCTTC

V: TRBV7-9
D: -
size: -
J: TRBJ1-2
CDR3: CSSSSYPATGYGYTF
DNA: TGTTCCAGCAGCTCCTACCCGGCGACAGGATATGGCTACACCTTC

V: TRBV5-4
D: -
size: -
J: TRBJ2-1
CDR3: CASSSRAQGSREQFF
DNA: TGTGCTAGCAGCTCCCGGGCCCAGGGGTCACGCGAGCAGTTCTTC

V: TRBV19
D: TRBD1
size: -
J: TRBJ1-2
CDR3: CASSIAQGSAGYTF
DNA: TGTGCCAGTAGTATAGCACAGGGGTCGGCTGGCTACACCTTC

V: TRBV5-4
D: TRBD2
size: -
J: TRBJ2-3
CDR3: CASSPVREREDTQYF
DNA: TGTGCCAGCAGCCCGGTGCGGGAGAGGGAAGATACGCAGTATTTT

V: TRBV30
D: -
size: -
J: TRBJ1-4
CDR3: CAWSVRAGEKLFF
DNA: TGTGCCTGGAGTGTAAGAGCGGGGGAAAAACTGTTTTTT

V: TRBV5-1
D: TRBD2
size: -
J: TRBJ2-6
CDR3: CASSLTTSGYSGANVLTF
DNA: TGCGCCAGCAGCTTGACGACTAGCGGGTACTCTGGGGCCAACGTCCTGACTTTC

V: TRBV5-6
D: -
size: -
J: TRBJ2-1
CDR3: CASSTRLGEYNEQFF
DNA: TGTGCCAGCAGCACCCGGCTGGGCGAGTACAATGAGCAGTTCTTC

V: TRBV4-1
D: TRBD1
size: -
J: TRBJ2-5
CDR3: CASSQRTGLGTQYF
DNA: TGCGCCAGCAGCCAACGGACAGGGTTGGGGACCCAGTACTTC

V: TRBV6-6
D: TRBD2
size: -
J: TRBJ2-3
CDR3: CASSSHLGGGTDTQYF
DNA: TGTGCCAGCAGTTCCCACCTCGGGGGGGGCACAGATACGCAGTATTTT

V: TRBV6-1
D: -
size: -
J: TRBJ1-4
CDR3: CAASPGGGGNEKLFF
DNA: TGTGCCGCCTCACCCGGCGGGGGGGGTAATGAAAAACTGTTTTTT

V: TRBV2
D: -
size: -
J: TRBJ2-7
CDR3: CASSVDFIYEQYF
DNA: TGTGCCAGCAGTGTTGACTTTATCTACGAGCAGTACTTC

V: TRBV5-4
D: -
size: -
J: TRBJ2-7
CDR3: CASSVGGQGGYEQYF
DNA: TGTGCCAGCAGCGTGGGGGGGCAGGGGGGTTACGAGCAGTACTTC

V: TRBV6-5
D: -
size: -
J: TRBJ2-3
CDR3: CASSLDLEDTQYF
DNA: TGTGCCAGCAGTTTAGATCTCGAAGATACGCAGTATTTT

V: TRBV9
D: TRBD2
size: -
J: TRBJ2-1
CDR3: CASSEGTAGADNEQFF
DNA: TGTGCCAGCAGCGAGGGGACGGCGGGAGCGGACAATGAGCAGTTCTTC

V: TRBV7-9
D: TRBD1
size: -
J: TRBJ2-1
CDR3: CASETGGSYNEQFF
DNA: TGTGCCAGCGAAACAGGGGGCTCCTACAATGAGCAGTTCTTC

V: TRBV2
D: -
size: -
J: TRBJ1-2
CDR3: CASRYGVSGYTF
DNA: TGTGCCAGCAGATATGGAGTAAGTGGCTACACCTTC

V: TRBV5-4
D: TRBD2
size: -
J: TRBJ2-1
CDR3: CASSFKGTSGRNEQFF
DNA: TGTGCCAGCAGCTTTAAGGGGACTAGCGGACGCAATGAGCAGTTCTTC

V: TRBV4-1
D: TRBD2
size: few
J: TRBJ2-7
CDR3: CASSQGLADEQYF
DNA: TGCGCCAGCAGCCAGGGACTAGCGGACGAGCAGTACTTC

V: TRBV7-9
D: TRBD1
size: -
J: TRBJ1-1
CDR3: CASSPAMDRDTEAFF
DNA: TGTGCCAGCAGCCCTGCCATGGACAGGGACACTGAAGCTTTCTTT

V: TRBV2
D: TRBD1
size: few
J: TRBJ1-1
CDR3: CASSETGEYRNTEAFF
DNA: TGTGCCAGCAGTGAGACAGGGGAGTATCGGAACACTGAAGCTTTCTTT

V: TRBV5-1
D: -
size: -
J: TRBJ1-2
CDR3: CAGSLVRGNYGYTF
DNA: TGCGCCGGCAGCTTGGTTCGGGGGAACTATGGCTACACCTTC

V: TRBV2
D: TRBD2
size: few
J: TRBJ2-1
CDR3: CASRAMAGGPPHNEQFF
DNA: TGTGCCAGCAGGGCCATGGCGGGAGGGCCCCCACACAATGAGCAGTTCTTC

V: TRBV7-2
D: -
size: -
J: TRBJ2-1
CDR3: CASSLLGAGGEQFF
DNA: TGTGCCAGCAGCTTATTGGGGGCGGGCGGTGAGCAGTTCTTC

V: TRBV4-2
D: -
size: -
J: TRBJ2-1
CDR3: CASSHGSSYNEQFF
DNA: TGTGCCAGCAGCCACGGGAGCTCCTACAATGAGCAGTTCTTC

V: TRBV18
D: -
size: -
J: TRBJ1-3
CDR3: CASSSYRDTNTIYF
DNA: TGTGCCAGCTCATCCTACAGGGATACAAACACCATATATTTT

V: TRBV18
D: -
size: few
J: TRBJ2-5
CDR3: CASSPLGTLQETQYF
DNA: TGTGCCAGCTCACCGCTAGGGACATTACAAGAGACCCAGTACTTC

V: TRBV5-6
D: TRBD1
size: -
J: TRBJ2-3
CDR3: CASSIGQGLRYTQYF
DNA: TGTGCCAGCAGCATCGGACAGGGTCTCAGATATACGCAGTATTTT

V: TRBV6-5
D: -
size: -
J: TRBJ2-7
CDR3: CASSATGSYEQYF
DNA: TGTGCCAGCAGCGCCACAGGGTCCTACGAGCAGTACTTC